This TCR beta chain is drawn from a study of blood T cell repertoires in COVID-19. About the research overall: The United States, Italy and Spain provided the acute and convalescent COVID-19 samples.

In the original workflow: Using reference gene primer amplification, nucleated cell counts were estimated. This table comes from immunoSEQ multiplex PCR, and its TCRdb copy is limited to in-frame clones, with some not included. D and trimming were read from the DNA, whereas the V and J calls and clone size are those reported in that table. Of roughly 150,000 clones listed, 82% were seen once; the top ten hold over 12%. This clonotype originated in a human donor with acute or convalescent COVID-19. The donor label of this sample is uncertain. The sample was peripheral blood.

The CDR3 coding sequence is TGTGCCAGCAGCCAGGGGACAGGGTACACAGATACGCAGTATTTT. It yields the protein CASSQGTGYTDTQYF. This chain uses TRBV3-1 (or the pseudogene TRBV3-2) with TRBJ2-3, with 9 bases lining up with TRBD1. The ends lost 3 bases at V and 2 bases at J; junction bases unmatched: 3. Germline CDR1 LGHDT, CDR2 YNNKEL (reference sequence). The CDR3 totals 15 residues.